This TCR beta chain stems from a study of sequential checkpoint blockade in melanoma. Overall study: Randomization was 1:1 between first-line nivolumab→ipilimumab and ipilimumab→nivolumab. After both sequences, patients received maintenance nivolumab. About 88 pretreatment tumor DNA samples were TCRβ immunosequenced.

Clones were sequenced by immunoSEQ multiplex PCR, and TCRdb holds only the in-frame ones, with some missing. The sample has around 2,200 clones, roughly 17% seen once. Relative to its sample, this clone is medium-sized. Sample treatment: randomized to nivolumab then ipilimumab (arm A) or the reverse (arm B). Patients had received no earlier DNA-damaging chemotherapy. Germline V gives CDR1 SGHNT, CDR2 YENEEA. CDR3 length: 15 residues. Trimming cost V 5 bases and J 0 bases, with 14 bases left between them. This chain connects TRBV11-3 to TRBJ2-7; D is perhaps TRBD1 or TRBD2 (5 bases each). The sample was tumor tissue (inferred from file names), taken from a patient given nivolumab and ipilimumab in sequence. This receptor was taken from a human donor with melanoma. The chain's CDR3 is CASSQGDVPSYEQYF. DNA of the CDR3: TGTGCCAGCAGCCAAGGGGACGTCCCCTCCTACGAGCAGTACTTC.